Presented here are 5 T cell receptor beta chains from one specimen sequenced in a study of shared clonotypes between healthy human individuals. This table comes from immunoSEQ multiplex PCR, and its TCRdb copy is limited to in-frame clones, with some not included. The table lists tens of thousands of clones, over 55% of them singletons. The material sequenced was memory CD8+ T cells sorted from blood. This sample's subset: CD45RO+ cells pooled with CCR7-negative TemRA cells. The receptors stem from a man under 40 in good health.

The chain joins TRBV19 to TRBJ2-7; D unclear. From germline, CDR1 is LNHDA and CDR2 SQIVND (reference sequence). Trimming took off 1 base at V and 5 bases at J, with 6 bases between the two ends. The CDR3 has 12 residues. The DNA of the CDR3 is TGTGCCAGTAGTATAGGTCCTAACGAGCAGTACTTC. Translation: CASSIGPNEQYF.

V usage is TRBV6-1 and J usage is TRBJ2-7; 10 bases line up with TRBD1. CDR1 is MNHNS, CDR2 SASEGT, per germline. The CDR3 length is 15 residues. V shed 4 bases, J shed 2 bases, and the junction held 5 bases outside the gene matches. In DNA form, the CDR3 reads TGTGCCAGCAGTGTCCAAGGGACAGGGGCCTACGAGCAGTACTTC. Its translation is CASSVQGTGAYEQYF.

This clone was counted once. The J gene is TRBJ2-1, the V gene TRBV28, with TRBD1 as a possible D gene (6 bases). Germline CDR1 is MDHEN and CDR2 is SYDVKM. Trimming stripped 2 bases from V and 4 bases from J, with 12 bases between. The CDR3 has 15 residues. CDR3 sequence reads: CASSLVGQTYNEQFF. CDR3 nucleotide sequence: TGTGCCAGCAGTTTAGTTGGACAGACTTACAATGAGCAGTTCTTC. Looking up the rest from reference TRBV28 and TRBJ2-1 gives the full variable domain: DVKVTQSSRYLVKRTGEKVFLECVQDMDHENMFWYRQDPGLGLRLIYFSYDVKMKEKGDIPEGYSVSREKKERFSLILESASTNQTSMYLCASSLVGQTYNEQFFGPGTRLTVL.

This chain connects TRBV5-4 to TRBJ2-7, with D unresolved. The germline CDR1 and CDR2 sequences are SGHNT and YYREEE (reference sequence). Trimming took 4 bases from V and 4 from J, leaving 21 bases between them. The CDR3 covers 16 residues. CDR3 DNA: TGTGCCAGCAGCCCCACCGATTCCCAGAACCCATACGAGCAGTACTTC. It yields the protein CASSPTDSQNPYEQYF.

Only a few counts were recorded for this clone. The chain has TRBV9 and TRBJ2-1; no clear D. The CDR3 runs 16 residues. Germline loops: CDR1 SGDLS, CDR2 YYNGEE. Trimming cost V 1 base and J 4 bases, with 15 bases left between them. The CDR3 DNA follows: TGTGCCAGCAGCGTACTAACACCGGTTGCTTACAATGAGCAGTTCTTC. Its protein is CASSVLTPVAYNEQFF. Based on the CDR3 plus reference TRBV9 and TRBJ2-1, the full variable domain is DSGVTQTPKHLITATGQRVTLRCSPRSGDLSVYWYQQSLDQGLQFLIQYYNGEERAKGNILERFSAQQFPDLHSELNLSSLELGDSALYFCASSVLTPVAYNEQFFGPGTRLTVL.